This T cell receptor beta chain was sequenced during a study of T cell repertoires in cytomegalovirus infection. The wider study: It was recently identified HLA-C-restricted and well-studied HLA-B-restricted CMV epitopes that the study used. Public TCR beta signatures indicated both CMV infection and matching HLA type.

Findings and limits, study-wide: Using cumulative public TCR beta family frequency, the authors identified those who carried CMV together with the relevant HLA. The response measured ex vivo was dominated by TCR beta clonotypes (HLA-C-restricted and CMV-specific).

V was clipped by 4 bases and J by 9 bases; unmatched bases: 17. CDR3 length: 17 amino acids. Germline V CDR1 and CDR2: MNHEY, SVGAGI. TCRdb used MiXCR to reprocess the reads, holding one entry per CDR3 protein. The repertoire includes roughly 350,000 distinct CDR3 sequences, roughly a third of them detected once, and approximately 12% sits in the top ten. On this clonotype itself: As yet, its antigen is unknown.

The starting material was cultured PBMCs, obtained from culture after CMV antigen stimulation. The source of this sequence is a human donor in good health (CMV status not recorded). Some clones in this sample may be carry-over from other donors' samples. This chain connects TRBV6-5 to TRBJ2-1; the match to TRBD2 covers 8 bases. Written as DNA, the CDR3 is TGTGCCAGCAGTTCCCCAGGAGGAGCGGGAGAAGGCGGTGAGCAGTTCTTC. Encoded protein: CASSSPGGAGEGGEQFF.